These 27 T cell receptor beta chains share one sample of origin, sequenced in a study of blood T cell repertoires in COVID-19. Assay: immunoSEQ multiplex PCR; the TCRdb copy retains only in-frame clones and omits some. The table has 260,000 or so clones, roughly four fifths seen once; the top ten hold around 4.7%. The sample comprised peripheral blood. The receptor source for this set is a woman between 70 and 85 years old with acute or convalescent COVID-19.

J is TRBJ1-2 and V is TRBV30; D remains ambiguous. CDR1 and CDR2 from the germline V gene are GTSNPN and SVGIG (reference sequence). The CDR3 length is 12 residues. Trimming removed 4 bases at V and 2 bases at J, with 8 bases between. This chain's CDR3 is CAWIRGNYGYTF. DNA of the CDR3: TGTGCCTGGATTCGGGGAAACTATGGCTACACCTTC.

This chain uses TRBV19 with TRBJ2-1; 7 nucleotides line up with TRBD2. V was pared by 6 bases and J by 5 bases, with 10 bases of the junction left unmatched. This CDR3 region has 15 residues. CDR1 and CDR2 (germline): LNHDA, SQIVND (reference sequence). The chain's CDR3 is CASSIFGGGNNEQFF. The CDR3 DNA follows: TGTGCCAGTAGCATTTTTGGGGGGGGTAACAATGAGCAGTTCTTC.

This chain links TRBV7-9 with TRBJ1-2; D is undetermined. V lost 5 bases to trimming and J lost 0 bases, with 10 bases between them. CDR1 SEHNR and CDR2 FQNEAQ come from the germline V gene (reference sequence). The CDR3 spans 14 residues. The CDR3 protein is CASSDYPANYGYTF. The CDR3 DNA reads as TGTGCCAGCAGCGACTATCCTGCTAACTATGGCTACACCTTC.

V gene TRBV7-9 combines with J gene TRBJ2-3; no clear D gene. CDR3 length: 14 amino acids. V was clipped by 1 base and J by 2 bases, with 7 bases between them. Germline-derived CDR1 and CDR2 are SEHNR and FQNEAQ (reference sequence). CDR3 coding DNA: TGTGCCAGCAGCTTAGGGGCCCTCACAGATACGCAGTATTTT. This gives the protein CASSLGALTDTQYF.

This clone was observed a single time. The chain links TRBV4-1 to TRBJ2-7; 8 positions agree with TRBD1. The V gene's germline CDR1 is MGHRA and CDR2 YSYEKL. The CDR3 length is 14 residues. The trim removed 9 bases at V and 2 bases at J, leaving 9 bases unmatched. The CDR3 DNA reads TGCGCCAGTGAGGCCGGGACAGGTGCCTACGAGCAGTACTTC. Translation gives CASEAGTGAYEQYF.

Notes on this clone: This CDR3 is also generated by other DNA sequences in the sample. The chain is built from TRBV12-3 or TRBV12-4 and TRBJ1-2, with D unresolved. V shed 5 bases and J shed 5 bases, with 9 bases lying between them. The CDR3 has 12 residues. The CDR3 region is CASSLGPYGYTF. CDR3 coding DNA: TGTGCCAGCAGTCTAGGGCCATATGGCTACACCTTC.

This chain uses TRBV18 with TRBJ2-2, with D perhaps TRBD1 (5 bases). In germline, CDR1 is KGHSH, CDR2 LQKENI. The CDR3 has 13 residues. The ends were cut back, 4 bases at V and 4 bases at J, with 7 bases in the middle. This CDR3 reads CASSQGVTGELFF. The CDR3 bases are TGTGCCAGCTCACAAGGGGTCACCGGGGAGCTGTTTTTT. Full variable domain (rest looked up from reference TRBV18 and TRBJ2-2): NAGVMQNPRHLVRRRGQEARLRCSPMKGHSHVYWYRQLPEEGLKFMVYLQKENIIDESGMPKERFSAEFPKEGPSILRIQQVVRGDSAAYFCASSQGVTGELFFGEGSRLTVL.

This clone was counted a few times. The same CDR3 also results from other DNA sequences found in this sample. The V and J genes are TRBV9 and TRBJ1-6, with TRBD1 as a possible D gene (6 bases). The CDR3 runs to 15 residues. Germline V gives CDR1 SGDLS, CDR2 YYNGEE. Trimming stripped 0 bases from V and 5 bases from J, with 9 bases between. The CDR3 bases are TGTGCCAGCAGCGTAGGGACAGTTAATAATTCACCCCTCCACTTT. Protein product: CASSVGTVNNSPLHF.

In its sample, this clone was seen a few times. Other DNA sequences within the sample encode an identical CDR3. The chain combines TRBV29-1 with TRBJ2-5, with D perhaps TRBD2 (5 bases). V was cut by 6 bases and J by 5 bases, with 13 bases left in between. This CDR3 spans 12 amino acids. Looked up from germline, CDR1 is SQVTM and CDR2 is ANQGSEA. The chain's CDR3 is CSVEGAVETQYF. CDR3 DNA sequence: TGCAGCGTCGAGGGTGCTGTCGAGACCCAGTACTTC.

This clone has just one count. The chain uses TRBV27 and TRBJ2-2, with 11 bases lining up with TRBD1. The germline V gene has CDR1 MNHEY and CDR2 SMNVEV (reference sequence). V lost 2 bases to trimming and J lost 6 bases; unmatched junction nucleotides: 2. This CDR3 contains 15 residues. In DNA, the CDR3 is TGTGCCAGCAGTTTAGGGACAGGGGGGGCCGGGGAGCTGTTTTTT. Translating gives CASSLGTGGAGELFF.

CDR3 bases: TGCAGCGTGCTACAGGGGGCGGAGGGCTACACCTTC. Translated, it gives CSVLQGAEGYTF. The gene calls are TRBV29-1 and TRBJ1-2; TRBD1 aligns across 9 bases. The germline CDR1 and CDR2 sequences are SQVTM and ANQGSEA. The CDR3 is 12 residues long. With 6 bases clipped from V and 8 bases from J, the junction kept 7 bases outside the gene matches.

Concerning this clone: The identical CDR3 is also encoded by other nucleotide sequences in the sample. The chain joins TRBV7-2 to TRBJ2-3; D is unclear. The CDR3 is 13 residues long. CDR1 and CDR2 from the germline V gene are SGHTA and FQGNSA. The V and J ends lost 1 base and 4 bases respectively, with 6 bases between them. The CDR3, as DNA: TGTGCCAGCAGCTTAGGAGGAGCAGATACGCAGTATTTT. This sequence encodes CASSLGGADTQYF.

The chain employs TRBV18 and TRBJ1-2; the D is unclear. The germline CDR1 and CDR2 sequences are KGHSH and LQKENI. V was cut by 1 base and J by 2 bases, with 8 bases left in between. CDR3 length: 14 amino acids. The CDR3: CASSPQQPNYGYTF. CDR3 coding DNA: TGTGCCAGCTCACCACAACAGCCGAACTATGGCTACACCTTC. The whole variable domain, remainder taken from reference TRBV18 and TRBJ1-2, is NAGVMQNPRHLVRRRGQEARLRCSPMKGHSHVYWYRQLPEEGLKFMVYLQKENIIDESGMPKERFSAEFPKEGPSILRIQQVVRGDSAAYFCASSPQQPNYGYTFGSGTRLTVV.

The genes are TRBV2 and TRBJ1-2, with 9 bases fitting TRBD1. The trim removed 0 bases at V and 8 bases at J, leaving 4 bases unmatched. The germline CDR1 and CDR2 sequences are SNHLY and FYNNEI. The CDR3 is made up of 14 amino acids. This CDR3 reads CASSEARTGDGYTF. The CDR3 nucleotides read TGTGCCAGCAGTGAAGCTAGGACAGGGGACGGCTACACCTTC.

This clone was detected once. This chain uses TRBV7-9 with TRBJ1-2; 9 positions match TRBD1. The CDR3 has 15 residues. V lost 3 bases, J lost 6 bases, and 8 bases stayed unmatched. Per germline, CDR1 SEHNR and CDR2 FQNEAQ (reference sequence). CDR3 protein: CASSFRDRAFDGYTF. As DNA, the CDR3 is TGTGCCAGCAGCTTCCGGGACAGGGCGTTTGATGGCTACACCTTC.

V usage is TRBV28 and J usage is TRBJ2-5, with D unclear. Germline V gene lookup returns CDR1 MDHEN and CDR2 SYDVKM. Trimming pared 3 bases from V and 1 base from J, leaving 12 bases between. The CDR3 length is 15 residues. CDR3 in amino acids: CASSLFGHLQETQYF. The CDR3 DNA is TGTGCCAGCAGTTTGTTTGGGCATCTCCAAGAGACCCAGTACTTC.

V gene TRBV6-5 combines with J gene TRBJ1-5, with 7 bases aligning to TRBD1. V gave up 6 bases and J gave up 5 bases; unmatched junction bases: 7. Germline V gene lookup returns CDR1 MNHEY and CDR2 SVGAGI. This CDR3 comprises 14 residues. The CDR3 loop is CASSRWTGDQPQHF. The CDR3 DNA reads as TGTGCCAGCAGCCGCTGGACAGGAGATCAGCCCCAGCATTTT.

This clone was recorded a few times. The rearrangement links TRBV28 to TRBJ2-5, with 7 bases matching TRBD2. CDR1 MDHEN and CDR2 SYDVKM come from the germline V gene. The trim removed 6 bases at V and 7 bases at J, leaving 2 bases unmatched. There are 11 residues in the CDR3. CDR3 loop: CASRGRVTQYF. In DNA, the CDR3 is TGTGCCAGCAGGGGGAGGGTGACCCAGTACTTC.

CDR3 in amino acids: CASSSGGRGNTGELFF. CDR3 coding DNA: TGTGCCAGCAGCTCGGGTGGCAGGGGGAACACCGGGGAGCTGTTTTTT. The chain employs TRBV9 and TRBJ2-2; a possible D gene is TRBD1 (6 bases). The germline V gene encodes CDR1 SGDLS and CDR2 YYNGEE. The CDR3 has 16 residues. The V gene lost 4 bases and the J gene lost 1 base, with 14 bases spanning the gap.

The chain is built from TRBV21-1 and TRBJ1-6; no check of the table's D call, TRBD1, against the DNA was made. TRBV21-1 is given as a pseudogene. The CDR3 loop spans 14 amino acids. DNA of the CDR3: TGTGCCAGCAGCGGGGACAGGGCTTATTCACCCCTCCACTTT. This translates into CASSGDRAYSPLHF.

The chain carries TRBV9 and TRBJ1-4; a possible D gene is TRBD1 (5 bases). The germline V gene has CDR1 SGDLS and CDR2 YYNGEE. V gave up 7 bases and J gave up 0 bases, with 10 bases separating them. The CDR3 consists of 14 residues. CDR3 bases: TGTGCCAGCGCAGCGGGGGCAACTAATGAAAAACTGTTTTTT. It yields the protein CASAAGATNEKLFF.

This clone showed up just a few times. V is TRBV30 and J is TRBJ1-3; 7 bases agree with TRBD1. The length of the CDR3 is 15 residues. The V and J ends lost 2 bases and 4 bases, in that order; junction bases with no gene match: 8. The germline V gene has CDR1 GTSNPN and CDR2 SVGIG (reference sequence). The CDR3 loop is CAWSRQGFRGNTIYF. The CDR3 DNA reads as TGTGCCTGGAGTCGACAGGGATTCAGGGGAAACACCATATATTTT.

The rearrangement links TRBV5-4 to TRBJ2-7; possible D gene TRBD1, 5 bases. Per germline, CDR1 SGHNT and CDR2 YYREEE (reference sequence). There are 15 residues in the CDR3. Between the trimmed V and J ends, which lost 1 base and 3 bases, there was a span of 14 bases. The CDR3 nucleotides read TGTGCCAGCAGCTTGCAAGGGGCGGAGAACTACGAGCAGTACTTC. Translating gives CASSLQGAENYEQYF.

V usage is TRBV9 and J usage is TRBJ1-2; 7 bases map to TRBD1. CDR1 is SGDLS and CDR2 is YYNGEE in the germline V gene. CDR3 size: 18 residues. Trimming at V came to 4 bases and at J to 2 bases, leaving 17 bases not matched to a gene. CDR3 loop: CASSSRAATGIGNYGYTF. For the CDR3, the DNA is TGTGCCAGCAGCTCCCGGGCCGCGACAGGGATAGGCAACTATGGCTACACCTTC.

The DNA of the CDR3 is TGTGCCAGCAGCGGAAGGGGTGGCAATCAGCCCCAGCATTTT. Its protein product is CASSGRGGNQPQHF. The chain couples TRBV7-2 to TRBJ1-5; D is perhaps TRBD1 (5 bases). V lost 5 bases to trimming and J lost 2 bases, with 10 bases between them. From germline, CDR1 is SGHTA and CDR2 FQGNSA. The length of the CDR3 is 14 residues.

This chain links TRBV4-2 with TRBJ1-1; TRBD1 matches 7 bases. With V trimmed by 1 base and J by 4 bases, 9 bases remained unmatched. The germline CDR1 and CDR2 sequences are LGHNA and YNFKEQ. This CDR3 region has 16 residues. The CDR3 sequence is CASSQAAQGDGTEAFF. For the CDR3, the DNA is TGTGCCAGCAGCCAAGCCGCCCAGGGGGACGGCACTGAAGCTTTCTTT.

J is TRBJ1-2 and V is TRBV7-2, with TRBD1 matching 9 bases. This CDR3 comprises 16 residues. CDR1 is SGHTA, CDR2 FQGNSA, per germline. Trimming took 0 bases from V and 4 from J; bases not matched to a gene: 6. This chain's CDR3 is CASSLASGDRAYGYTF. The CDR3 DNA reads TGTGCCAGCAGCTTAGCCTCCGGGGACAGGGCCTATGGCTACACCTTC.